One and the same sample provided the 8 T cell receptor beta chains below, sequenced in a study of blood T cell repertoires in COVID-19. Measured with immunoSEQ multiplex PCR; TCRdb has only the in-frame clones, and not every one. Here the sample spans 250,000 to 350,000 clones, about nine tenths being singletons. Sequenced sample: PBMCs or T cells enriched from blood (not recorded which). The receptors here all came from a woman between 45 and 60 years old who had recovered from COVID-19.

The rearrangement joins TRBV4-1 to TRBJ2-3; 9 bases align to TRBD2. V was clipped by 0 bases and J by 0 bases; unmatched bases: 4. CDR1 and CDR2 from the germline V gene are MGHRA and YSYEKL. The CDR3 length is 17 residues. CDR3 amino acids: CASSQDSSGGSTDTQYF. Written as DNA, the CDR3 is TGCGCCAGCAGCCAAGATAGTAGCGGGGGAAGCACAGATACGCAGTATTTT.

The CDR3 region has the DNA TGTGCCAGCAGCCACCCAGGGGGGCTTGGTGGCTACACCTTC. This translates into CASSHPGGLGGYTF. The chain combines TRBV7-9 with TRBJ1-2; 7 bases fit TRBD1. With 5 bases clipped from V and 7 bases from J, the junction kept 10 bases outside the gene matches. Looked up from germline, CDR1 is SEHNR and CDR2 is FQNEAQ (reference sequence). The CDR3 sequence is 14 residues long.

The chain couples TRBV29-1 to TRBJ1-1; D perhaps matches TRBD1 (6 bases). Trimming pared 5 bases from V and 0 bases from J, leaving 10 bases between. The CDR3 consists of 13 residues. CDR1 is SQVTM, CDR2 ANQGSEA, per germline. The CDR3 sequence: CSVLGQLNTEAFF. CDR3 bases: TGCAGCGTTTTAGGACAGTTGAACACTGAAGCTTTCTTT.

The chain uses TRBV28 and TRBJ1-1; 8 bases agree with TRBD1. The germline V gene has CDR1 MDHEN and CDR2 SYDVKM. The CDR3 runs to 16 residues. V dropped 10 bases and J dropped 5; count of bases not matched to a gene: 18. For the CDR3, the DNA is TGTGCCACCAGATTATGGACAGGGTCGGGAGGGACTGAAGCTTTCTTT. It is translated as CATRLWTGSGGTEAFF.

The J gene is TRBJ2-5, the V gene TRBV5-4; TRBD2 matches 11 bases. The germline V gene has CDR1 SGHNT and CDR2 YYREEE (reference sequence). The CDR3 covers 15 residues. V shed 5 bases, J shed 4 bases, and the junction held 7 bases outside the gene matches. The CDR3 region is CASSYGTSGGETQYF. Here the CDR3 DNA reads TGTGCCAGCAGTTACGGGACTAGCGGTGGAGAGACCCAGTACTTC.

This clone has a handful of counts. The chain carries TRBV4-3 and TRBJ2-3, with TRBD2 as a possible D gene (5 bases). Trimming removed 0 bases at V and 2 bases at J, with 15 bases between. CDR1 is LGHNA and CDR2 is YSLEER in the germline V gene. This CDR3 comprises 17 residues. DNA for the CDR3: TGCGCCAGCAGCCAAGAATTGAGGAGCGGAGCCACAGATACGCAGTATTTT. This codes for CASSQELRSGATDTQYF.

In nucleotides, the CDR3 is TGTGCCAGCAGCCCTGCGGGGGGGCCCCGCTCTGGCTATGGCTACACCTTC. Its translation: CASSPAGGPRSGYGYTF. V gene TRBV7-2 combines with J gene TRBJ1-2; possible D gene TRBD1, 6 bases. Between the trimmed V and J ends, which lost 5 bases and 4 bases, there was a span of 23 bases. The CDR3 is made up of 17 amino acids. CDR1 and CDR2 (germline): SGHTA, FQGNSA.

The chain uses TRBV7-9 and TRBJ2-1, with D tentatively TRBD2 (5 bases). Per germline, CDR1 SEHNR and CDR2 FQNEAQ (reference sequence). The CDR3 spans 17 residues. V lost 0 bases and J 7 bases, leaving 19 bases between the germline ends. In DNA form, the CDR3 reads TGTGCCAGCAGCTTAGCGGTTGCTAGCAGAATCGGGAATGAGCAGTTCTTC. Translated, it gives CASSLAVASRIGNEQFF.